These 20 T cell receptor beta chains originate from one sample sequenced in a study of Ad26.COV2.S vaccination and SARS-CoV-2 variants. Treatment noted: about 20 received Ad26.COV2.S at low or high dose, single or two shots; roughly 5 received placebo; per-sample allocation not given. Day 63 after the first injection of vaccine or placebo was the sampling time. The data were produced by immunoSEQ multiplex PCR, yet TCRdb's version contains in-frame clones alone and is incomplete. The data show hundreds of thousands of clones, about nine tenths seen once. Sequenced material: peripheral blood, taken in a trial of Ad26.COV2.S vaccine versus placebo. These receptor sequences come from a person between 18 and 65 years old who received the Ad26.COV2.S COVID-19 vaccine or a placebo.

CDR3 protein: CASSRDPNSPLHF. In nucleotides, the CDR3 is TGTGCCAGCAGCCGGGACCCCAATTCACCCCTCCACTTT. This chain connects TRBV7-9 to TRBJ1-6, with D tentatively TRBD1 (5 bases). V lost 5 bases and J lost 7, with 9 bases in between. CDR1 and CDR2 (germline): SEHNR, FQNEAQ (reference sequence). The CDR3 totals 13 residues.

The chain has TRBV5-1 and TRBJ2-3, with TRBD2 matching 13 bases. The germline CDR1 and CDR2 sequences are SGHRS and YFSETQ. V lost 2 bases and J lost 0; bases outside the gene matches: 3. The CDR3 length is 17 residues. The CDR3 coding sequence is TGCGCCAGCAGCTTCGGACTAGCGGGAGATAGCACAGATACGCAGTATTTT. It yields the protein CASSFGLAGDSTDTQYF.

The chain couples TRBV7-3 to TRBJ2-2; D uncertain. V was cut by 0 bases and J by 0 bases, with 5 bases left in between. Germline assignment: CDR1 SGHTA and CDR2 FQGTGA. The CDR3 extends over 15 amino acids. The CDR3 reads CASSLTGTNTGELFF. In DNA, the CDR3 is TGTGCCAGCAGCTTAACAGGCACGAACACCGGGGAGCTGTTTTTT.

V and J are TRBV27 and TRBJ2-2; a possible D gene is TRBD1 (6 bases). Trimming shortened V by 5 bases and J by 3 bases, and 16 bases separated the two germline ends. CDR3 size: 16 residues. Germline V lookup: CDR1 MNHEY, CDR2 SMNVEV (reference sequence). The CDR3 sequence: CASSPTSRGYTGELFF. The CDR3 region has the DNA TGTGCCAGCAGTCCAACCTCCAGGGGATACACCGGGGAGCTGTTTTTT.

The chain joins TRBV27 to TRBJ1-4, with a possible D match to TRBD1 (6 bases). The CDR3 is made up of 15 amino acids. CDR1 is MNHEY and CDR2 is SMNVEV in the germline V gene (reference sequence). V was clipped by 7 bases and J by 5 bases, with 17 bases between them. CDR3 coding DNA: TGTGCCAGCACCTCAATCCGGACAGAAAATGAAAAACTGTTTTTT. It yields the protein CASTSIRTENEKLFF.

The gene calls are TRBV2 and TRBJ1-4; no clear D. V dropped 6 bases and J dropped 10 bases, with 18 bases sitting between them. The CDR3 contains 14 residues. Germline V lookup: CDR1 SNHLY, CDR2 FYNNEI. CDR3 sequence: CASSPDRAGGKLFF. The CDR3 DNA reads as TGTGCCAGCAGCCCCGATCGGGCAGGCGGAAAACTGTTTTTT.

This clone occurred once. The chain recombines TRBV5-8 with TRBJ1-4, with D possibly TRBD1 on 5 matching bases. This CDR3 is built from 14 residues. Trimming took off 4 bases at V and 7 bases at J, with 14 bases between the two ends. Germline V gene lookup returns CDR1 SGHTS and CDR2 YDEGEE. The CDR3 loop is CASSPGTLREKLFF. The CDR3 DNA reads TGTGCCAGCAGCCCCGGGACTCTACGTGAAAAACTGTTTTTT.

With respect to this clone: Additional DNA sequences in this sample encode the identical CDR3. The chain links TRBV29-1 to TRBJ1-1, with a tentative D call TRBD1 (5 bases). V gave up 7 bases and J gave up 1 base, with 13 bases separating them. The V gene's germline CDR1 is SQVTM and CDR2 ANQGSEA. The CDR3 is 13 residues long. The CDR3 DNA reads TGCAGCGCTCCCAGGGAGGGGAACACTGAAGCTTTCTTT. Amino acids: CSAPREGNTEAFF.

The V and J genes are TRBV27 and TRBJ1-1; D is possibly TRBD1 (5 bases). CDR1 and CDR2 from the germline V gene are MNHEY and SMNVEV (reference sequence). V lost 3 bases and J lost 8, with 10 bases in between. The CDR3 runs to 12 residues. CDR3 DNA: TGTGCCAGCAGTTTTCCCGGGGCCGAAGCTTTCTTT. Amino acid sequence: CASSFPGAEAFF.

Many counts were recorded for this clone. The chain recombines TRBV11-3 with TRBJ2-3; D call uncertain. This CDR3 has 14 amino acids. The germline gives CDR1 SGHNT, CDR2 YENEEA. Trimming removed 4 bases at V and 8 bases at J, with 16 bases between. Here the CDR3 DNA reads TGTGCCAGCAGCTCCCTAGATGGAGCAGGTACGCAGTATTTT. Residues: CASSSLDGAGTQYF.

The J gene is TRBJ2-2, the V gene TRBV5-1, with 8 bases aligning to TRBD2. This CDR3 has 17 amino acids. Trimming took 4 bases from V and 5 from J; bases not matched to a gene: 13. The V gene's germline CDR1 is SGHRS and CDR2 YFSETQ. The chain's CDR3 is CASSPVGLGGATGELFF. The CDR3 DNA reads TGCGCCAGCAGCCCAGTTGGACTCGGGGGGGCAACCGGGGAGCTGTTTTTT.

The chain has TRBV18 and TRBJ1-3, with D perhaps TRBD1 (5 bases). The V end was cut by 4 bases, the J end by 0 bases, with 7 bases between. Per the germline V gene, CDR1 is KGHSH and CDR2 is LQKENI. CDR3 size: 14 residues. The CDR3 is CASSRGSSGNTIYF. The CDR3 DNA reads as TGTGCCAGCTCACGGGGGAGCTCTGGAAACACCATATATTTT.

The CDR3 loop reads CASSYGQVANIQYF. DNA for the CDR3: TGTGCCAGCAGTTACGGTCAGGTCGCAAACATTCAGTACTTC. The V and J genes are TRBV6-5 and TRBJ2-4; no clear D gene. Trimming stripped 2 bases from V and 6 bases from J, with 11 bases between. The CDR3 is 14 residues long. The germline gives CDR1 MNHEY, CDR2 SVGAGI.

Many counts were recorded for this clone. V is TRBV4-3 and J is TRBJ2-5, with a possible D match to TRBD1 (6 bases). The CDR3 spans 14 residues. Per germline, CDR1 LGHNA and CDR2 YSLEER. V lost 0 bases and J lost 3, with 8 bases in between. The CDR3 loop reads CASSQDTGKETQYF. The CDR3 bases are TGCGCCAGCAGCCAAGATACAGGGAAAGAGACCCAGTACTTC.

With regard to this clone: The sample contains more than one DNA sequence encoding this CDR3. The CDR3 protein is CSASPGYTF. CDR3 bases: TGCAGTGCTAGTCCCGGCTACACCTTC. This chain joins TRBV20-1 and TRBJ1-2; D is unresolved. The germline V gene has CDR1 DFQATT and CDR2 SNEGSKA (reference sequence). The CDR3 has 9 residues. The ends were cut back, 3 bases at V and 8 bases at J, with 4 bases in the middle.

CDR3 amino acids: CASGQRETYEQYF. CDR3 nucleotides: TGTGCCAGCGGGCAGCGGGAAACCTACGAGCAGTACTTC. The chain has TRBV6-5 and TRBJ2-7, with TRBD2 matching 7 bases. The CDR3 has 13 residues. V lost 8 bases, J lost 2 bases, and 6 bases stayed unmatched. CDR1 and CDR2 from the germline V gene are MNHEY and SVGAGI.

With respect to this clone: The sample holds other DNA sequences that translate to the same CDR3. The CDR3 region is CASSYLGGASYNEQFF. Written as DNA, the CDR3 is TGTGCCAGCAGTTATTTGGGCGGGGCCTCCTACAATGAGCAGTTCTTC. This rearrangement joins TRBV6-5 to TRBJ2-1; weak D call: TRBD2 (6 bases). V shed 3 bases and J shed 0 bases, with 12 bases lying between them. The CDR3 has 16 residues. Germline CDR1 is MNHEY and CDR2 is SVGAGI.

This clone was observed once. V gene TRBV20-1 combines with J gene TRBJ1-5; tentative D call: TRBD1 (5 bases). The V gene lost 7 bases and the J gene lost 10 bases, with 14 bases spanning the gap. The CDR3 runs 11 residues. CDR1 is DFQATT, CDR2 SNEGSKA, per germline (reference sequence). The CDR3 DNA reads as TGCAGTGTCCGGTCCCAGGGTCCCCAGCATTTT. This encodes CSVRSQGPQHF.

The CDR3 nucleotides read TGTGCCAGCAGTTACTCGATAGTAGCGGGGGTGACAGATACGCAGTATTTT. Translation gives CASSYSIVAGVTDTQYF. The chain links TRBV6-7 to TRBJ2-3, with 9 bases that match TRBD2. TRBV6-7 counts as an open reading frame of uncertain function. The CDR3 spans 17 residues. V trimming: 0 bases; J trimming: 3 bases; junction bases outside the gene matches: 7.

The CDR3 reads CANKQGAGDTEAFF. The CDR3, as DNA: TGTGCCAACAAACAGGGGGCGGGAGACACTGAAGCTTTCTTT. This sequence joins TRBV2 and TRBJ1-1, with 9 bases fitting TRBD1. The CDR3 consists of 14 residues. The germline CDR1 and CDR2 sequences are SNHLY and FYNNEI. Trimming at V came to 10 bases and at J to 3 bases, leaving 9 bases not matched to a gene.